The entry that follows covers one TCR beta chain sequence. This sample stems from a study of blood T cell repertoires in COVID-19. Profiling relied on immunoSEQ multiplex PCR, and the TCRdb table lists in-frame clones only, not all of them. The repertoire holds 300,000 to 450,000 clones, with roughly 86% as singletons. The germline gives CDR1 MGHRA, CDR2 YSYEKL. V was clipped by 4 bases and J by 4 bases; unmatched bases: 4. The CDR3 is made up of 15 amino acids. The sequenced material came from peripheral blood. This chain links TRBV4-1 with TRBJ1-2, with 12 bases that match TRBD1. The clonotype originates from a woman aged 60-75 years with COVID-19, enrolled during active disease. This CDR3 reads CASSRGTGGGYGYTF. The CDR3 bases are TGCGCCAGCAGCCGAGGGACAGGGGGCGGCTATGGCTACACCTTC.